The 27 T cell receptor beta chains reported below all come from one sample, sequenced in a study of T cell responses to AZD1222 COVID-19 vaccine. Clones were sequenced by immunoSEQ multiplex PCR, and TCRdb holds only the in-frame ones, with some missing. The sample carries 100,000 to 120,000 clones, around 90% recorded once. Material: peripheral blood, obtained 28 days after the second AZD1222 dose. These receptors came from an adult who received the AZD1222 COVID-19 vaccine.

This rearrangement joins TRBV6-1 to TRBJ2-2; 9 bases line up with TRBD1. CDR1 and CDR2 from the germline V gene are MNHNS and SASEGT. The CDR3 contains 15 residues. With V trimmed by 8 bases and J by 6 bases, 10 bases remained unmatched. CDR3 in amino acids: CASVPTTGGAGELFF. In DNA, the CDR3 is TGTGCCAGCGTTCCTACGACAGGGGGGGCCGGGGAGCTGTTTTTT.

V is TRBV7-9 and J is TRBJ2-7; the match to TRBD2 covers 10 bases. V lost 5 bases, J lost 3 bases, and 13 bases stayed unmatched. This CDR3 has 17 amino acids. Germline CDR1 and CDR2: SEHNR and FQNEAQ (reference sequence). This CDR3 is CASSPSGGLAGVYEQYF. The CDR3 DNA reads TGTGCCAGCAGCCCCTCGGGGGGGCTAGCGGGAGTCTACGAGCAGTACTTC.

Written as DNA, the CDR3 is TGTGCCATCAGTGATTCCGGGACAGGGGTTTGGACTGAAGCTTTCTTT. This codes for CAISDSGTGVWTEAFF. The chain has TRBV10-3 and TRBJ1-1, with 10 bases aligning to TRBD1. This CDR3 region has 16 residues. In germline, CDR1 is ENHRY, CDR2 SYGVKD. V was clipped by 3 bases and J by 5 bases; unmatched bases: 9.

The chain recombines TRBV4-1 with TRBJ1-3, with D hard to call. The CDR3 is 12 amino acids. V was pared by 8 bases and J by 5 bases, with 10 bases between. From germline, CDR1 is MGHRA and CDR2 YSYEKL. The CDR3 region is CASARDRNTIYF. As DNA, the CDR3 is TGCGCCAGCGCCCGGGATCGAAACACCATATATTTT.

This clone was found many times. The chain employs TRBV7-3 and TRBJ2-7; 7 bases fit TRBD1. Per germline, CDR1 SGHTA and CDR2 FQGTGA. Trimming cost V 5 bases and J 0 bases; bases outside gene matches: 7. The CDR3 is made up of 15 amino acids. CDR3 protein: CASSPGTAPSYEQYF. The CDR3 nucleotides are TGTGCCAGCAGCCCCGGGACAGCCCCCTCCTACGAGCAGTACTTC.

The CDR3 bases are TGTGCCAGCAGCTTGCAACGGGACACTGAAGCTTTCTTT. Translated, it gives CASSLQRDTEAFF. The rearrangement links TRBV7-2 to TRBJ1-1; D gene uncertain. Germline V gene data show CDR1 as SGHTA and CDR2 as FQGNSA. V shed 3 bases and J shed 3 bases, with 8 bases lying between them. The CDR3 is 13 amino acids.

V is TRBV28 and J is TRBJ1-5; D is uncertain. Germline V gene data show CDR1 as MDHEN and CDR2 as SYDVKM. The CDR3 has 19 amino acids. V shed 3 bases and J shed 1 base, with 22 bases lying between them. As DNA, the CDR3 is TGTGCCAGCAGTTTGACCGCCGCACGGGGTATCGAGAGCAATCAGCCCCAGCATTTT. Translating it yields CASSLTAARGIESNQPQHF.

V is TRBV5-3 and J is TRBJ2-7, with D unclear. TRBV5-3 is labeled an ORF, and its function is uncertain. The CDR3 loop spans 17 amino acids. Between the trimmed V and J ends, which lost 2 bases and 5 bases, there was a span of 23 bases. This CDR3 reads CARSFEPARRGKHEQYF. For the CDR3, the DNA is TGTGCCAGAAGCTTTGAACCCGCCCGGCGAGGTAAACACGAGCAGTACTTC.

The chain employs TRBV14 and TRBJ2-7; 8 bases are shared with TRBD2. The length of the CDR3 is 15 residues. Germline-derived CDR1 and CDR2 are SGHDN and FVKESK. The ends lost 4 bases at V and 3 bases at J; junction bases unmatched: 8. This CDR3 is CASSRASTSVYEQYF. CDR3 bases: TGTGCCAGCAGCCGCGCCTCGACTAGCGTCTACGAGCAGTACTTC.

This clone was seen a few times. The chain is built from TRBV10-1 and TRBJ1-4, with 8 nucleotides matching TRBD1. The CDR3 contains 13 residues. After removal of 4 bases from V and 7 bases from J, the junction contained 2 bases not matched to a gene. In germline, CDR1 is WNHNN, CDR2 SYGVQD (reference sequence). CDR3 loop: CASSAGGSEKLFF. CDR3 bases: TGCGCCAGCAGTGCAGGGGGCAGTGAAAAACTGTTTTTT.

The gene calls are TRBV5-1 and TRBJ1-2; 9 bases fit TRBD1. The CDR3 has 14 amino acids. V lost 4 bases, J lost 8 bases, and 9 bases stayed unmatched. CDR1 is SGHRS, CDR2 YFSETQ, per germline. CDR3 sequence (DNA): TGCGCCAGCAGCACGTCCCGGGACAGGGACGGCTACACCTTC. This codes for CASSTSRDRDGYTF.

The chain recombines TRBV4-2 with TRBJ1-2; no clear D gene. The V gene lost 1 base and the J gene lost 0 bases, with 9 bases spanning the gap. From germline, CDR1 is LGHNA and CDR2 YNFKEQ. The CDR3 spans 15 residues. The CDR3 sequence is CASSQGYGSNYGYTF. Here the CDR3 DNA reads TGTGCCAGCAGCCAAGGGTACGGCTCTAACTATGGCTACACCTTC.

The chain employs TRBV6-6 and TRBJ1-4; 8 bases match TRBD1. CDR3 length: 14 residues. The V gene end was trimmed by 2 bases and the J gene end by 8 bases; junction bases not matched to a gene: 4. CDR1 and CDR2 from the germline V gene are MNHNY and SVGAGI (reference sequence). The CDR3 spells CASSYGQGREKLFF. The DNA for the CDR3 is TGTGCCAGCAGTTACGGACAGGGTAGGGAAAAACTGTTTTTT.

The chain couples TRBV11-3 to TRBJ1-3, with a tentative D call TRBD1 (6 bases). From germline, CDR1 is SGHNT and CDR2 YENEEA. The V gene lost 2 bases and the J gene lost 2 bases, with 13 bases spanning the gap. The CDR3 spans 16 residues. The CDR3 sequence is CASSLRGAGAGNTIYF. The CDR3 DNA reads TGTGCCAGCAGCTTAAGAGGGGCAGGGGCTGGAAACACCATATATTTT.

The chain links TRBV3-1 (or the pseudogene TRBV3-2) to TRBJ1-1, with a possible D match to TRBD1 (5 bases). This CDR3 is built from 12 residues. Germline-derived CDR1 and CDR2 are LGHDT and YNNKEL (reference sequence). Trimming pared 0 bases from V and 13 bases from J, leaving 12 bases between. CDR3 coding DNA: TGTGCCAGCAGCCAAGAAGAGGGGCCGGGTTTCTTT. It encodes CASSQEEGPGFF.

V gene TRBV28 combines with J gene TRBJ1-1; D unresolved. This CDR3 has 15 amino acids. With 5 bases removed from V and 3 bases from J, the gap between germline ends came to 16 bases. Germline V gives CDR1 MDHEN, CDR2 SYDVKM. In DNA form, the CDR3 reads TGTGCCAGCAGTCCAAGGGTCCCAACGTACACTGAAGCTTTCTTT. Translating it yields CASSPRVPTYTEAFF.

The genes are TRBV19 and TRBJ2-7, with 9 positions matching TRBD1. CDR1 LNHDA and CDR2 SQIVND come from the germline V gene (reference sequence). V dropped 5 bases and J dropped 0; count of bases not matched to a gene: 2. The CDR3 runs 14 residues. The CDR3 DNA is TGTGCCAGTAGTCACAGGGGGCCCTCCTACGAGCAGTACTTC. Translation: CASSHRGPSYEQYF.

The V and J genes are TRBV27 and TRBJ1-2, with TRBD1 identical over 11 bases. The CDR3 contains 15 residues. CDR1 is MNHEY, CDR2 SMNVEV, per germline (reference sequence). V dropped 4 bases and J dropped 0; count of bases not matched to a gene: 1. This chain's CDR3 is CASSSGQGANYGYTF. The CDR3 coding sequence is TGTGCCAGCAGTTCGGGACAGGGGGCTAACTATGGCTACACCTTC.

This clone is a singleton in its sample. The chain has TRBV19 and TRBJ1-2; D ambiguous. The length of the CDR3 is 15 residues. Trimming pared 8 bases from V and 1 base from J, leaving 17 bases between. Germline V gene data show CDR1 as LNHDA and CDR2 as SQIVND (reference sequence). The CDR3 DNA is TGTGCCAGTGGAGTAGGCAAGATTAGTAACTATGGCTACACCTTC. Translating gives CASGVGKISNYGYTF. The entire variable domain, with the rest obtained from reference TRBV19 and TRBJ1-2, is as follows: DGGITQSPKYLFRKEGQNVTLSCEQNLNHDAMYWYRQDPGQGLRLIYYSQIVNDFQKGDIAEGYSVSREKKESFPLTVTSAQKNPTAFYLCASGVGKISNYGYTFGSGTRLTVV.

This clone was seen once. The chain is built from TRBV7-8 and TRBJ1-3, with unresolved D. The CDR3 contains 16 residues. V lost 1 base and J lost 2, with 12 bases in between. Germline lookup yields CDR1 SGHVS and CDR2 FQNEAQ. CDR3 region: CASSLGVLKAGNTIYF. The CDR3 DNA is TGTGCCAGCAGCTTAGGGGTCCTCAAAGCTGGAAACACCATATATTTT.

The chain combines TRBV3-1 (or the pseudogene TRBV3-2) with TRBJ1-5, with D possibly TRBD1 on 5 matching bases. V was cut by 1 base and J by 9 bases, with 10 bases left in between. The CDR3 runs to 13 residues. Germline-derived CDR1 and CDR2 are LGHDT and YNNKEL (reference sequence). The CDR3 sequence is CASSQAQGGPQHF. CDR3 DNA sequence: TGTGCCAGCAGCCAAGCCCAGGGAGGGCCCCAGCATTTT.

J is TRBJ1-1 and V is TRBV20-1; D is undetermined. V was shortened by 6 bases and J by 1 base, with 6 bases between the two germline ends. The CDR3 loop spans 11 amino acids. Germline V gene data show CDR1 as DFQATT and CDR2 as SNEGSKA (reference sequence). CDR3 loop: CSAPQNTEAFF. In nucleotides, the CDR3 is TGCAGTGCCCCCCAGAACACTGAAGCTTTCTTT.

The rearrangement joins TRBV24-1 to TRBJ2-2; D is uncertain. CDR3 length equals 16 residues. The V end lost 5 bases, the J end lost 4 bases, and 16 bases lay between the germline ends. Germline CDR1 reads KGHDR; CDR2 reads SFDVKD. CDR3 residues: CATSVTRSTSTGELFF. CDR3 in DNA: TGTGCCACCAGTGTCACCCGATCCACCTCCACCGGGGAGCTGTTTTTT.

The rearrangement joins TRBV29-1 to TRBJ2-5; possible D gene TRBD1, 5 bases. The CDR3 extends over 11 amino acids. The V gene's germline CDR1 is SQVTM and CDR2 ANQGSEA. Deletions cut 5 bases from V and 4 bases from J, with 8 bases between. The CDR3 DNA reads as TGCAGCGTTAGACAGAGAGAGACCCAGTACTTC. Translated, it gives CSVRQRETQYF.

The chain combines TRBV9 with TRBJ2-7, with D perhaps TRBD2 (6 bases). This CDR3 region has 13 residues. V gave up 4 bases and J gave up 3 bases, with 11 bases separating them. Germline lookup yields CDR1 SGDLS and CDR2 YYNGEE. The CDR3 loop is CASSPRGGYEQYF. The CDR3 nucleotides read TGTGCCAGCAGCCCTCGGGGAGGCTACGAGCAGTACTTC.

Comment on this clone: The same CDR3 is also encoded by other DNA sequences in this sample. The CDR3 DNA is TGTGCCAGTAGTAGTACCTACGAGCAGTACTTC. This gives the protein CASSSTYEQYF. This chain uses TRBV19 with TRBJ2-7; D not resolved. This CDR3 has 11 residues. V shed 4 bases and J shed 2 bases, with 3 bases lying between them. CDR1 is LNHDA and CDR2 is SQIVND in the germline V gene (reference sequence).

This clone was seen only once. This chain joins TRBV27 and TRBJ2-2; no clear D. The germline V gene encodes CDR1 MNHEY and CDR2 SMNVEV (reference sequence). The CDR3 consists of 14 residues. Trimming cost V 5 bases and J 0 bases, with 7 bases left between them. The CDR3 coding sequence is TGTGCCAGCAGTCTTGGAACGAACACCGGGGAGCTGTTTTTT. Protein sequence: CASSLGTNTGELFF.